The clone carrying this T cell receptor (beta chain) occurred a few times. The antigen remains unidentified. Time point reported: week 35, safety follow-up. Doses comprised 300 ug of mutant IDH1 20-mer peptide each, plus topical imiquimod. This sample stems from a study of a mutant IDH1 vaccine in newly diagnosed glioma. Overall study context: Patients under treatment included 62.5% males and 37.5% females and had a mean age of approximately 44 years. Study-wide points: It was about 93% of patients that developed vaccine-induced immune responses.

The protocol was immunoSEQ multiplex PCR, while the TCRdb copy is restricted to in-frame clones and leaves out a portion. The sample shows more than 25,000 clones, around three quarters of them seen only once. V trimming: 4 bases; J trimming: 0 bases; junction bases outside the gene matches: 8. From germline, CDR1 is LNHDA and CDR2 SQIVND (reference sequence). The CDR3 is 16 amino acids. The rearrangement links TRBV19 to TRBJ1-1, with 7 bases lining up with TRBD1. The TCR was taken from a woman aged 25 to 45 with glioma. Some clones in this sample may be carry-over from other donors' samples. The starting material was PBMCs, obtained from a glioma patient whose treatment included an IDH1 peptide vaccine. CDR3 region: CASSKGQKFMNTEAFF. The DNA of the CDR3 is TGTGCCAGTAGTAAGGGACAGAAGTTCATGAACACTGAAGCTTTCTTT.